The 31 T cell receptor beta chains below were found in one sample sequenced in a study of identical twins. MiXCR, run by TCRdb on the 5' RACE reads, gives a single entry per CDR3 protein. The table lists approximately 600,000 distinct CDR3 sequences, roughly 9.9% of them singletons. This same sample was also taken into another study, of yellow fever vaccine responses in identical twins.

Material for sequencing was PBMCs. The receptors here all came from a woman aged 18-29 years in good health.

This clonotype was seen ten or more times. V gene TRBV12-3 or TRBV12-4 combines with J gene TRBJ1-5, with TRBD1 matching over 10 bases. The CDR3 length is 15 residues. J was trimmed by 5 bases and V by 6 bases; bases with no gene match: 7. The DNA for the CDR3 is TGTGCCAGCAGGAAGGGACAGGGGAGCCATCAGCCCCAGCATTTT. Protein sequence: CASRKGQGSHQPQHF.

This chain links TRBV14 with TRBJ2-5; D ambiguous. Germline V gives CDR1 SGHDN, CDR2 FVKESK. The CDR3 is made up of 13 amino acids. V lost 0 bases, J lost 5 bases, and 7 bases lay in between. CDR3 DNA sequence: TGTGCCAGCAGCCAAGATCTTTTGGAGACCCAGTACTTC. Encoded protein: CASSQDLLETQYF. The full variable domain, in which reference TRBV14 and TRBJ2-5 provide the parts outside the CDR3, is EAGVTQFPSHSVIEKGQTVTLRCDPISGHDNLYWYRRVMGKEIKFLLHFVKESKQDESGMPNNRFLAERTGGTYSTLKVQPAELEDSGVYFCASSQDLLETQYFGPGTRLLVL.

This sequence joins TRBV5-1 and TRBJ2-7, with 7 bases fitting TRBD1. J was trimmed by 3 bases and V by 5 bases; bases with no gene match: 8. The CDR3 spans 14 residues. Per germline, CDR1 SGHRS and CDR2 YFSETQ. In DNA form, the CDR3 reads TGCGCCAGCAGTCCTGACAGGGCCCTCTACGAGCAGTACTTC. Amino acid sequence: CASSPDRALYEQYF. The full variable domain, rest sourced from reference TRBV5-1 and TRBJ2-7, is KAGVTQTPRYLIKTRGQQVTLSCSPISGHRSVSWYQQTPGQGLQFLFEYFSETQRNKGNFPGRFSGRQFSNSRSEMNVSTLELGDSALYLCASSPDRALYEQYFGPGTRLTVT.

The CDR3 sequence is CASSQTTSGAYNEQFF. Written as DNA, the CDR3 is TGTGCCAGCAGCCAAACGACTAGCGGGGCCTACAATGAGCAGTTCTTC. This chain links TRBV7-9 with TRBJ2-1; 11 bases are a match to TRBD2. V was clipped by 5 bases and J by 2 bases; unmatched bases: 5. CDR1 and CDR2 (germline): SEHNR, FQNEAQ (reference sequence). The CDR3 runs 16 residues.

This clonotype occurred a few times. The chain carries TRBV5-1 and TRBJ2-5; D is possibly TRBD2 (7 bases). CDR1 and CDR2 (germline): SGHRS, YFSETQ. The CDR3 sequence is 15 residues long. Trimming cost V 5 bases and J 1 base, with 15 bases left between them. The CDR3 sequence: CASSKGRGAQETQYF. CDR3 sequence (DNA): TGCGCCAGCAGTAAAGGGAGGGGGGCCCAAGAGACCCAGTACTTC.

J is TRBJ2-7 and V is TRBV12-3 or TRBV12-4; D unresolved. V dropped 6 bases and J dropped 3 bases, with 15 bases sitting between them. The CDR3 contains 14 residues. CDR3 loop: CASRSDLMGYEQYF. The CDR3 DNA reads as TGTGCCAGCAGATCGGACCTCATGGGCTACGAGCAGTACTTC.

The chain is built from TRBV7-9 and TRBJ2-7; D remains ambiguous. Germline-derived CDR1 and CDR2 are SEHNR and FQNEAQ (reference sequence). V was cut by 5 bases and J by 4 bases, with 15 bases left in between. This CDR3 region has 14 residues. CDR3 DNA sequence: TGTGCCAGCAGCACTACCGGCTCCGAGTACGAGCAGTACTTC. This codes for CASSTTGSEYEQYF.

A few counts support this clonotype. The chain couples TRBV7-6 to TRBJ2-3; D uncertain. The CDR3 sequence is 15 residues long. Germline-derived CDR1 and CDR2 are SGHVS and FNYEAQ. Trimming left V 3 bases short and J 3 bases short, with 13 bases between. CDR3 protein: CASSFGSQRTDTQYF. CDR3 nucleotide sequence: TGTGCCAGCAGCTTCGGGTCTCAGAGGACAGATACGCAGTATTTT.

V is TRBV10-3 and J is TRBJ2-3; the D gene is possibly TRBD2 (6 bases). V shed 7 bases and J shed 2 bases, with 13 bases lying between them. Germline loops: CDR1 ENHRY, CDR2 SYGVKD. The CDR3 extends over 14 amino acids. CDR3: CAITAGRDTDTQYF. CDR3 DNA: TGTGCCATCACCGCGGGACGGGACACAGATACGCAGTATTTT.

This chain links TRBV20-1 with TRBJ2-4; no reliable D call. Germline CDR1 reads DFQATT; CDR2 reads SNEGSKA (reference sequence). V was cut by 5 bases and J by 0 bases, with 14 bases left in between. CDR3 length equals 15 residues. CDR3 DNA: TGCAGTGCTCCGATAATTATATTAGCCAAAAACATTCAGTACTTC. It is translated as CSAPIIILAKNIQYF.

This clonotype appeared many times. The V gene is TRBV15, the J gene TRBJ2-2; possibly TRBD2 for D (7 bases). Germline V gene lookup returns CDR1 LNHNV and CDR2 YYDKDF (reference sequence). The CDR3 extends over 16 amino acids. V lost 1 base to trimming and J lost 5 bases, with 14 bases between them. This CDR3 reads CATSRGGGAETGELFF. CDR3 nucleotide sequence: TGTGCCACCAGCAGAGGTGGGGGGGCCGAAACCGGGGAGCTGTTTTTT.

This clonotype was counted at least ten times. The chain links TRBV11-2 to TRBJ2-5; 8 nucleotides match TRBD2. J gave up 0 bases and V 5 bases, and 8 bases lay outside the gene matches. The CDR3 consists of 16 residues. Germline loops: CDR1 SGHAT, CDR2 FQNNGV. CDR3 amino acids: CASSVGVGRDQETQYF. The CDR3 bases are TGTGCCAGCAGCGTGGGGGTCGGGAGGGACCAAGAGACCCAGTACTTC. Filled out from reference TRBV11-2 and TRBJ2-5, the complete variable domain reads EAGVAQSPRYKIIEKRQSVAFWCNPISGHATLYWYQQILGQGPKLLIQFQNNGVVDDSQLPKDRFSAERLKGVDSTLKIQPAKLEDSAVYLCASSVGVGRDQETQYFGPGTRLLVL.

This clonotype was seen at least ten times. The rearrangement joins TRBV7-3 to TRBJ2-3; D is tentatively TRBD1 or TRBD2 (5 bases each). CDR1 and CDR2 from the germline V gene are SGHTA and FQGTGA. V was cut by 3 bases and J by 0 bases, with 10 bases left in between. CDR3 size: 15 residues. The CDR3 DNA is TGTGCCAGCAGCTTGACGGGGCCTAGCACAGATACGCAGTATTTT. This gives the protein CASSLTGPSTDTQYF.

Here the CDR3 DNA reads TGTGCCAGTAGTATCTCCCGGGCCCCTGGATCCGAGCAGTACTTC. Translated: CASSISRAPGSEQYF. The chain couples TRBV19 to TRBJ2-7; D gene ambiguous. With 3 bases removed from V and 6 bases from J, the gap between germline ends came to 18 bases. CDR3 length: 15 amino acids. The germline V gene has CDR1 LNHDA and CDR2 SQIVND (reference sequence).

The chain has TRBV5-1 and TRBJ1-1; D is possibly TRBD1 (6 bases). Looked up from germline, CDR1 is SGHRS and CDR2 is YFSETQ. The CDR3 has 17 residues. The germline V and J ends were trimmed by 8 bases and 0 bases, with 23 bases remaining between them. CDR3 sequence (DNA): TGCGCCAGTAAGATCCTACAGGGTACGGGGATGAACACTGAAGCTTTCTTT. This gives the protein CASKILQGTGMNTEAFF.

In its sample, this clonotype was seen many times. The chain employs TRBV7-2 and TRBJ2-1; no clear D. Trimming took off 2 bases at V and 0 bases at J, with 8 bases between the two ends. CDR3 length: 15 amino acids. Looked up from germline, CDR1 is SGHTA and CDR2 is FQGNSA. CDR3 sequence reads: CASSLFESSYNEQFF. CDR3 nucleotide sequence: TGTGCCAGCAGCTTATTTGAGAGCTCCTACAATGAGCAGTTCTTC.

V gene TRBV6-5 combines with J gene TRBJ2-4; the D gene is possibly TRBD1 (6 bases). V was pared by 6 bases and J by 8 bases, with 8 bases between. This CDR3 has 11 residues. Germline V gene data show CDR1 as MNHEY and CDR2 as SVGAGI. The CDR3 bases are TGTGCCAGCAGCAACAGGGACATTCAGTACTTC. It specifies CASSNRDIQYF.

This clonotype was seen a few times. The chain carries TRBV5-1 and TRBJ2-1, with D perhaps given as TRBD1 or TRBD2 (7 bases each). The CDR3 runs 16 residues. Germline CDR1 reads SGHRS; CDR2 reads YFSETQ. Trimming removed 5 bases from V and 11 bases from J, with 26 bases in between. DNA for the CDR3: TGCGCCAGCAGTTATCACAGGGAGGGGGCACTACAAAAGCAGTTCTTC. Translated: CASSYHREGALQKQFF.

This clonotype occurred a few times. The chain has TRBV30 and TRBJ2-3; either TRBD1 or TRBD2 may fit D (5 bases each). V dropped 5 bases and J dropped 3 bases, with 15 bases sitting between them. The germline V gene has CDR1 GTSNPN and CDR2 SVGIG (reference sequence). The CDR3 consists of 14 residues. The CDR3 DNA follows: TGTGCCTGGGACAGCGGTCTGAGGACAGATACGCAGTATTTT. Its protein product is CAWDSGLRTDTQYF. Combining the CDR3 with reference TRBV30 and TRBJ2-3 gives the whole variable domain SQTIHQWPATLVQPVGSPLSLECTVEGTSNPNLYWYRQAAGRGLQLLFYSVGIGQISSEVPQNLSASRPQDRQFILSSKKLLLSDSGFYLCAWDSGLRTDTQYFGPGTRLTVL.

The CDR3 bases are TGCAGGAAGTATAGCGGGACTCAAAACAATGAGCAGTTCTTC. This encodes CRKYSGTQNNEQFF. V gene TRBV20-1 combines with J gene TRBJ2-1; 8 bases fit TRBD2. This CDR3 region has 14 residues. Germline CDR1 and CDR2: DFQATT and SNEGSKA (reference sequence).

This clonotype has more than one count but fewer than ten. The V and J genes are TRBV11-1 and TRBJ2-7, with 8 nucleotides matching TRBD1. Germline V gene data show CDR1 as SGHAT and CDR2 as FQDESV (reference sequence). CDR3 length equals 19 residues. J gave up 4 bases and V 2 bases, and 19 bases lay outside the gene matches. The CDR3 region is CASSLSKDRDPTSVYEQYF. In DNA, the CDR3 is TGTGCCAGCAGCTTATCGAAGGACAGGGATCCTACATCCGTTTACGAGCAGTACTTC.

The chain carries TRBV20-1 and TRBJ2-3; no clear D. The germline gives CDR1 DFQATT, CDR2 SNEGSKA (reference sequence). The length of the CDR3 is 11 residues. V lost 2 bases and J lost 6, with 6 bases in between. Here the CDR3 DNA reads TGCAGTGCTAGACTCCCGGATACGCAGTATTTT. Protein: CSARLPDTQYF.

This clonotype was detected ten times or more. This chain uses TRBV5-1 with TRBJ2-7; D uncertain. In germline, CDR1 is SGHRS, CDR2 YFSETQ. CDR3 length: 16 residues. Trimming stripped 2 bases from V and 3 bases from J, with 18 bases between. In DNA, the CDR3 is TGCGCCAGCAGCTTCGGCCTGCTGAACCCTTTCTACGAGCAGTACTTC. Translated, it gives CASSFGLLNPFYEQYF.

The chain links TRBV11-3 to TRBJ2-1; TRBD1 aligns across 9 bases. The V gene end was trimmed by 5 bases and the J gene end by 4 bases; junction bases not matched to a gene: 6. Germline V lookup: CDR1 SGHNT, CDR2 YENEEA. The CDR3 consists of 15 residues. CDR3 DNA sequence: TGTGCCAGCAGCGCTCGGACAGGGGCTTACAATGAGCAGTTCTTC. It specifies CASSARTGAYNEQFF.

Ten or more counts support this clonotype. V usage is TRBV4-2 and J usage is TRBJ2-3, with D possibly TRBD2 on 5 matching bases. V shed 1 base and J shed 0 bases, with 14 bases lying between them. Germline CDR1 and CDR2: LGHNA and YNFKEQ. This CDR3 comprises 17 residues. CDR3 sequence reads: CASSQVTKRLSTDTQYF. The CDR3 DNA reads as TGTGCCAGCAGCCAAGTCACTAAACGACTAAGCACAGATACGCAGTATTTT.

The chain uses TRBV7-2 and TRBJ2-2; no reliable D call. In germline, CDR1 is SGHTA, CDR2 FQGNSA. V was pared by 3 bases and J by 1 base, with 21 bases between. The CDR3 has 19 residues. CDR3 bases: TGTGCCAGCAGCTTGCGGATTAAAACGATCGGGTTGAACACCGGGGAGCTGTTTTTT. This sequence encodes CASSLRIKTIGLNTGELFF.

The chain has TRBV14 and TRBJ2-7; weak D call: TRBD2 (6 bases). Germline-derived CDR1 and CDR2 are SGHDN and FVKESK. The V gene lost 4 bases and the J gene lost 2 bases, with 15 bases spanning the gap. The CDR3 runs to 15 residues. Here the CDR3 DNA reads TGTGCCAGCAGCCCTAGGGACTCCACCACCTACGAGCAGTACTTC. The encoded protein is CASSPRDSTTYEQYF.

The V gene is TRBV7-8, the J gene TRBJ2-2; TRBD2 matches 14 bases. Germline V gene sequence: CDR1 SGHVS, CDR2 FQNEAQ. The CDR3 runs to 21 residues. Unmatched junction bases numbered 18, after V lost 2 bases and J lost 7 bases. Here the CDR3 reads CASSLFLTGLAGENGGGELFF. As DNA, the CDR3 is TGTGCCAGCAGCTTATTTCTTACGGGACTAGCGGGAGAGAATGGAGGCGGGGAGCTGTTTTTT.

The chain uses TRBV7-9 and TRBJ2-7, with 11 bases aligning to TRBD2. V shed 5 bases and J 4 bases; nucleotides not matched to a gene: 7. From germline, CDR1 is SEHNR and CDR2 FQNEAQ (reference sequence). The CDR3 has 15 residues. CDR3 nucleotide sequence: TGTGCCAGCAGCACCCGGACTAGCGGGTCTTACGAGCAGTACTTC. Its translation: CASSTRTSGSYEQYF.

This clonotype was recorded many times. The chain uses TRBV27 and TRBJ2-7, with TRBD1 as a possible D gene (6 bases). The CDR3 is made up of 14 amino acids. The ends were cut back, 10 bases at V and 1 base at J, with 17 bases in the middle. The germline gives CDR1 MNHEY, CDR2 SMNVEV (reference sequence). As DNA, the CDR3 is TGTGCCACCAGCCCCAGGGGCTGGTCCTACGAGCAGTACTTC. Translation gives CATSPRGWSYEQYF.

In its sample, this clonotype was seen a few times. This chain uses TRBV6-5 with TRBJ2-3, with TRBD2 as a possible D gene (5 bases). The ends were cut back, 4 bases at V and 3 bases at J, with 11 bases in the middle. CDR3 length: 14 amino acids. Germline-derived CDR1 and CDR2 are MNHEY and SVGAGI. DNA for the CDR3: TGTGCCAGCAGTTCCCTCCGGGGTACAGATACGCAGTATTTT. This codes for CASSSLRGTDTQYF.